This TCR beta chain was sequenced in a study of T cells in Graves' hyperthyroidism and ophthalmopathy. The V and J ends lost 4 bases and 6 bases respectively, with 15 bases between them. Germline CDR1 and CDR2: KGHDR and SFDVKD. This CDR3 has 15 residues. TCR beta CDR3 sequences were amplified from RNA transcripts. The HTBI primer set was used in a first-round RT-PCR of the TCR CDR3. TCRdb fed the multiplex PCR reads into MiXCR, producing one record per CDR3 protein. The sample shows hundreds of thousands of distinct CDR3 sequences, approximately 14% of them seen only once. The TCR comes from a woman aged 45-59 years with Graves' ophthalmopathy. The sample consisted of blood. The chain couples TRBV24-1 to TRBJ1-5; the D gene is possibly TRBD1 (6 bases). CDR3 region: CATSEGRTEVQPQHF. In DNA, the CDR3 is TGTGCCACCAGTGAGGGAAGGACAGAAGTTCAGCCCCAGCATTTT.